Reported below is one T cell receptor (beta chain). This specimen comes from a study of T cell responses to AZD1222 COVID-19 vaccine. Sequenced by immunoSEQ multiplex PCR; TCRdb stores in-frame clones only, minus some. The sample holds 64,000 or so clones, 80% to 85% seen once. The sample was peripheral blood, taken on day 0 of AZD1222 vaccination. This clonotype was obtained from an adult in good health.

CDR3 in amino acids: CASSFATQPQHF. DNA of the CDR3: TGTGCCAGCAGCTTCGCGACTCAGCCCCAGCATTTT. This chain links TRBV7-2 with TRBJ1-5; no clear D. The germline V gene encodes CDR1 SGHTA and CDR2 FQGNSA. The V end lost 3 bases, the J end lost 6 bases, and 6 bases lay between the germline ends. CDR3 size: 12 residues.